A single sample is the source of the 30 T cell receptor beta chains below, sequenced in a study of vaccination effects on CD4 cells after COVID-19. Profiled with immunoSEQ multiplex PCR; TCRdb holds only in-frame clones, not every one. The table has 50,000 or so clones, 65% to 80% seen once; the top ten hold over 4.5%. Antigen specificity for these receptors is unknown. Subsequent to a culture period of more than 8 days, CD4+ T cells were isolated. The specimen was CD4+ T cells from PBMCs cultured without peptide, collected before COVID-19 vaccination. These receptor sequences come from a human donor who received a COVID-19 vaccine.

CDR3 bases: TGTGCCAGCTCACCACCAGACAGGGTGGGCCGGTTTAACTATGGCTACACCTTC. This codes for CASSPPDRVGRFNYGYTF. The V gene is TRBV18, the J gene TRBJ1-2; 7 bases are shared with TRBD1. Trimming cost V 0 bases and J 1 base; bases outside gene matches: 11. This CDR3 is 18 amino acids long. Germline V gene data show CDR1 as KGHSH and CDR2 as LQKENI.

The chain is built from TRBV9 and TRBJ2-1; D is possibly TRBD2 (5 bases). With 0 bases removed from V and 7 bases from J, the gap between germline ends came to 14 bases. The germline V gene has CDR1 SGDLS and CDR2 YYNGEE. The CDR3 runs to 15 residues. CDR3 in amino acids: CASSVGSSRGNEQFF. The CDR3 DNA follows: TGTGCCAGCAGCGTAGGGAGCTCTCGCGGGAATGAGCAGTTCTTC.

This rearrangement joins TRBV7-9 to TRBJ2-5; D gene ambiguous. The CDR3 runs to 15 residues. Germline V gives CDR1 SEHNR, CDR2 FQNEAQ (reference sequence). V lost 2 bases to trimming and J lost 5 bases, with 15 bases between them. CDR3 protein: CASSLPFAGLETQYF. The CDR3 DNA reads TGTGCCAGCAGCTTACCTTTTGCAGGTTTGGAGACCCAGTACTTC.

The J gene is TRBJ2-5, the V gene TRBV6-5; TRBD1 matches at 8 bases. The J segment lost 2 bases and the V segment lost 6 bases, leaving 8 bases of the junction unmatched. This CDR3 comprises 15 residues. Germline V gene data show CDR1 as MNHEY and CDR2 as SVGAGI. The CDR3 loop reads CASSRGGTGQETQYF. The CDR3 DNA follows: TGTGCCAGCAGCCGTGGGGGGACAGGTCAAGAGACCCAGTACTTC.

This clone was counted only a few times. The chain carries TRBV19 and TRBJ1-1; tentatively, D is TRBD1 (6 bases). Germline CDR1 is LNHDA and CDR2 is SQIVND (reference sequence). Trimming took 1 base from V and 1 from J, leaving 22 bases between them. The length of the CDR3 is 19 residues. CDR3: CASSIAQVRGGWSNTEAFF. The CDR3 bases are TGTGCCAGTAGTATAGCCCAGGTCAGGGGAGGGTGGTCGAACACTGAAGCTTTCTTT.

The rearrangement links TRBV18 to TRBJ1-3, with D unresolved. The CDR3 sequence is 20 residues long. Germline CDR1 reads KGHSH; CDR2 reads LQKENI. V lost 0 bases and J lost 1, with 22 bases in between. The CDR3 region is CASSPPGSYKGSRSGNTIYF. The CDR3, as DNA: TGTGCCAGCTCACCACCGGGTTCCTATAAGGGCAGTCGATCTGGAAACACCATATATTTT.

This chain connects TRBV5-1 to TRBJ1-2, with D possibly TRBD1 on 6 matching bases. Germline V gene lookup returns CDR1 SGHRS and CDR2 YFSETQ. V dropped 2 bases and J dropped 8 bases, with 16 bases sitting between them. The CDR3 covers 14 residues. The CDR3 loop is CASSFKSGEYGYTF. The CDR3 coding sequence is TGCGCCAGCAGCTTTAAATCAGGGGAGTACGGCTACACCTTC.

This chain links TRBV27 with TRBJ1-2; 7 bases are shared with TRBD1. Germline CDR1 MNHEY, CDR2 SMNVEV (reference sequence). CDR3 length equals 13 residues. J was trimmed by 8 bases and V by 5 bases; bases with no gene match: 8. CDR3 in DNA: TGTGCCAGCAGTGCCTACAGGGGAGGGGGCTACACCTTC. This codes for CASSAYRGGGYTF.

CDR3 sequence (DNA): TGTGCCAGCAGTTTAGGACTAGTGGTAGATACGCAGTATTTT. Its translation is CASSLGLVVDTQYF. This chain uses TRBV27 with TRBJ2-3; 7 bases line up with TRBD2. CDR1 is MNHEY and CDR2 is SMNVEV in the germline V gene (reference sequence). The V segment lost 2 bases and the J segment 5 bases; nucleotides outside the gene matches: 4. The CDR3 extends over 14 amino acids.

This CDR3 is CASSFGTGSTDTQYF. For the CDR3, the DNA is TGTGCCAGCAGTTTCGGGACAGGGAGCACAGATACGCAGTATTTT. This sequence joins TRBV6-5 and TRBJ2-3; 9 nucleotides line up with TRBD1. This CDR3 region has 15 residues. J gave up 0 bases and V 4 bases, and 2 bases lay outside the gene matches. Germline CDR1 is MNHEY and CDR2 is SVGAGI.

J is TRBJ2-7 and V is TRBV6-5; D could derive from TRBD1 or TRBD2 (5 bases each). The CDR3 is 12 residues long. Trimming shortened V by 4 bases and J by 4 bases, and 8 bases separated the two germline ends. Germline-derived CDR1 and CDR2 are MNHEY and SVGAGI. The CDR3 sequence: CASSLWGYEQYF. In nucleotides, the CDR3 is TGTGCCAGCAGTTTATGGGGGTACGAGCAGTACTTC.

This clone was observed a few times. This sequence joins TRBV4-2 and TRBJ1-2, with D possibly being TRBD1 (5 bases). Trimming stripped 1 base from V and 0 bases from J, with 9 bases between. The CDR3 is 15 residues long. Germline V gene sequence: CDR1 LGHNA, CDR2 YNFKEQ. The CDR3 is CASSQAEGPNYGYTF. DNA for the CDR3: TGTGCCAGCAGCCAAGCGGAGGGGCCTAACTATGGCTACACCTTC.

As DNA, the CDR3 is TGCGCCAGCAGCTCCGGGACAGGGGGCTGGTATGAGCAGTTCTTC. This sequence encodes CASSSGTGGWYEQFF. The V and J genes are TRBV5-1 and TRBJ2-1, with 12 bases fitting TRBD1. The CDR3 is made up of 15 amino acids. The V gene's germline CDR1 is SGHRS and CDR2 YFSETQ. V was pared by 3 bases and J by 8 bases, with 6 bases of the junction left unmatched.

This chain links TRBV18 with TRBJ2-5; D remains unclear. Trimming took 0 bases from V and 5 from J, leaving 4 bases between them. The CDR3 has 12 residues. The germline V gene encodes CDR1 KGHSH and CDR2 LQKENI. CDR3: CASSPPYETQYF. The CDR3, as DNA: TGTGCCAGCTCACCACCGTATGAGACCCAGTACTTC.

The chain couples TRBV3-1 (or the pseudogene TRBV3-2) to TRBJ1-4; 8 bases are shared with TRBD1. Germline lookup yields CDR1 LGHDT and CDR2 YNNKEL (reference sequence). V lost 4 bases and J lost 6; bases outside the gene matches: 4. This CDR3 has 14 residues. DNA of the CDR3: TGTGCCAGCAGCCTCGCAGGGGGCGATGAAAAACTGTTTTTT. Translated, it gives CASSLAGGDEKLFF.

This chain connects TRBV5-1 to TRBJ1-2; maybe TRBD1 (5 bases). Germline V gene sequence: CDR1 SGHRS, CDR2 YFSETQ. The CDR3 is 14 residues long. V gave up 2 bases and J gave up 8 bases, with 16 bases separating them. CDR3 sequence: CASSFEGPAWGYTF. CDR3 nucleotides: TGCGCCAGCAGCTTCGAGGGACCGGCCTGGGGCTACACCTTC.

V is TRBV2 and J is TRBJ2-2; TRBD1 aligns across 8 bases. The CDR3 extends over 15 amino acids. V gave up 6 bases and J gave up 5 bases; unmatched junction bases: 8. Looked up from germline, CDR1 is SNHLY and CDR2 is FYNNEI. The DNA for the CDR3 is TGTGCCAGCAGGAGAGACAGGGGTGGGACCGGGGAGCTGTTTTTT. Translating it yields CASRRDRGGTGELFF.

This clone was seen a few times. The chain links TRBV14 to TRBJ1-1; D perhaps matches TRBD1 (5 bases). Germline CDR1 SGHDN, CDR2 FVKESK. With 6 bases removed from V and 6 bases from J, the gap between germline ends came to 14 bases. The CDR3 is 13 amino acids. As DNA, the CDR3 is TGTGCCAGCAGACCTCTAACAGGCCCTGAAGCTTTCTTT. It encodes CASRPLTGPEAFF.

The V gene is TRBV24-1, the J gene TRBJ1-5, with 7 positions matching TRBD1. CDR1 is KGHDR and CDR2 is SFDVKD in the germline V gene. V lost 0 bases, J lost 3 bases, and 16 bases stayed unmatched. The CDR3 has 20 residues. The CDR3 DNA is TGTGCCACCAGTGATTTGAGGGGGCCCGAGGTTCTCTATACCAATCAGCCCCAGCATTTT. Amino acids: CATSDLRGPEVLYTNQPQHF.

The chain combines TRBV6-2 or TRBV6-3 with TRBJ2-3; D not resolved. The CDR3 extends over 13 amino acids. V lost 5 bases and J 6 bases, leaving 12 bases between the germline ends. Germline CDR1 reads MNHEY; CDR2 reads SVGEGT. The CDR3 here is CASSGGRPDTQYF. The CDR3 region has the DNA TGTGCCAGCAGTGGTGGACGGCCCGATACGCAGTATTTT.

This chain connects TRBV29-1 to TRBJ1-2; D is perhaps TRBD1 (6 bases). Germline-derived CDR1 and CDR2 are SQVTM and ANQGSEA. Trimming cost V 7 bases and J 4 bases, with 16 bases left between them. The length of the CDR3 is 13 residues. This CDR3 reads CSASGGRAYGYTF. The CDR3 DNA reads TGCAGCGCCAGCGGGGGCCGGGCCTATGGCTACACCTTC. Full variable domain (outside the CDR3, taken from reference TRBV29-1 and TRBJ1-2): SAVISQKPSRDICQRGTSLTIQCQVDSQVTMMFWYRQQPGQSLTLIATANQGSEATYESGFVIDKFPISRPNLTFSTLTVSNMSPEDSSIYLCSASGGRAYGYTFGSGTRLTVV.

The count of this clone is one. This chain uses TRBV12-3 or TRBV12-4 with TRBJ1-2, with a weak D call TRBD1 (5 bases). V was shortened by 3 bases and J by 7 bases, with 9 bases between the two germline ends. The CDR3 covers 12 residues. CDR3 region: CASSFTGVGYTF. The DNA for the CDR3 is TGTGCCAGCAGTTTTACAGGTGTTGGCTACACCTTC.

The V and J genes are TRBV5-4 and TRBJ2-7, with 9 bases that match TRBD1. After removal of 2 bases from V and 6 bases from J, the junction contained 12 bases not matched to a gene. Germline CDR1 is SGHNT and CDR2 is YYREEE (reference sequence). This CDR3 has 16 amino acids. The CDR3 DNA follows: TGTGCCAGCAGCTTATCCTCCGGGACAGGGCTGGGCGAGCAGTACTTC. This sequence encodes CASSLSSGTGLGEQYF.

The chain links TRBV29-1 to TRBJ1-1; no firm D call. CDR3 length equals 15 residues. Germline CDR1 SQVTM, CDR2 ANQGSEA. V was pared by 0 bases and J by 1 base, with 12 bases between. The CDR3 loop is CSVEDWAPTNTEAFF. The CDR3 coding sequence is TGCAGCGTTGAAGATTGGGCCCCGACGAACACTGAAGCTTTCTTT.

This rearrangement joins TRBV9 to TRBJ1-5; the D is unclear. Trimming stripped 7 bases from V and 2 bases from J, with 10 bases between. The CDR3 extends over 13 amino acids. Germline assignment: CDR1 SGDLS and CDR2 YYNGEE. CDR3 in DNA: TGTGCCAGCGGTGCGGGAGGCAATCAGCCCCAGCATTTT. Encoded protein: CASGAGGNQPQHF.

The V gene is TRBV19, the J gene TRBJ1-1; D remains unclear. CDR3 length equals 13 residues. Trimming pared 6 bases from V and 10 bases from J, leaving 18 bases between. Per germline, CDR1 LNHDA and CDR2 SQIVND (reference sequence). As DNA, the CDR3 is TGTGCCAGTAGGATTAATGACCGGGGTGCAGCTTTCTTT. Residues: CASRINDRGAAFF.

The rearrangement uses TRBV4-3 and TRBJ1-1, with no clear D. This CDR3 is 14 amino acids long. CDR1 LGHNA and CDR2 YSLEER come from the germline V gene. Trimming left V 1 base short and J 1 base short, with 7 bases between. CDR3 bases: TGCGCCAGCAGCCAAGGACCTCGGAACACTGAAGCTTTCTTT. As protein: CASSQGPRNTEAFF.

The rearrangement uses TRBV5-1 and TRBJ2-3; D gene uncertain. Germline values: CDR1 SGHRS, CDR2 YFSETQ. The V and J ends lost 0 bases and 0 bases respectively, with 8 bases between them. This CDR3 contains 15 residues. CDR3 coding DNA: TGCGCCAGCAGCTTGGGCCAGGCAAGCACAGATACGCAGTATTTT. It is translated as CASSLGQASTDTQYF.

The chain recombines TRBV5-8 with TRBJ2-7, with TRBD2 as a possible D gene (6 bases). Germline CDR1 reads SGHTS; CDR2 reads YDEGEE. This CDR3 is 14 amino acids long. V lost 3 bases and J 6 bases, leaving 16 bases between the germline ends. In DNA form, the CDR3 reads TGTGCCAGCAGCTCCCTCGGGGGAGCGGTCGAGCAGTACTTC. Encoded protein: CASSSLGGAVEQYF. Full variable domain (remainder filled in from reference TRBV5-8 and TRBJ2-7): EAGVTQSPTHLIKTRGQQATLRCSPISGHTSVYWYQQALGLGLQFLLWYDEGEERNRGNFPPRFSGRQFPNYSSELNVNALELEDSALYLCASSSLGGAVEQYFGPGTRLTVT.

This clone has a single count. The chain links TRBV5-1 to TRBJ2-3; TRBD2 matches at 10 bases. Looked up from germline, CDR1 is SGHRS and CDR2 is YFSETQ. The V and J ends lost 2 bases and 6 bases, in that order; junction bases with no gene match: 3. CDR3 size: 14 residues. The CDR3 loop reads CASSLAGGSDTQYF. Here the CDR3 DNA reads TGCGCCAGCAGCTTAGCGGGAGGGTCGGATACGCAGTATTTT.